This T cell receptor beta chain was recorded in a study of blood T cells in healthy people across ages. This clonotype has a handful of counts. Its cognate antigen is unknown. Study-level points and caveats: Because sorting was not performed, PBMCs prevented conclusive naive versus antigen-experienced comparison.

CDR3 length: 16 residues. The V gene lost 4 bases and the J gene lost 3 bases, with 18 bases spanning the gap. A second PCR of roughly 7 to 11 cycles used a sample-barcoded 5' primer and a J-beta primer mix. Via MiXCR, TCRdb re-called the 5' RACE reads, giving one row per CDR3 protein. Among about 570,000 distinct CDR3 sequences, 25% to 30% were seen once, and the ten largest hold 15% to 20%. This TCR derives from a woman aged 70-85 years in good health. The chain combines TRBV12-3 or TRBV12-4 with TRBJ1-2; TRBD1 is a possible D gene (5 bases). Input material: blood. CDR3 sequence (DNA): TGTGCCAGCAGTTCGAGTTCCCCCGGGGACGACTATGGCTACACCTTC. Translated, it gives CASSSSSPGDDYGYTF.